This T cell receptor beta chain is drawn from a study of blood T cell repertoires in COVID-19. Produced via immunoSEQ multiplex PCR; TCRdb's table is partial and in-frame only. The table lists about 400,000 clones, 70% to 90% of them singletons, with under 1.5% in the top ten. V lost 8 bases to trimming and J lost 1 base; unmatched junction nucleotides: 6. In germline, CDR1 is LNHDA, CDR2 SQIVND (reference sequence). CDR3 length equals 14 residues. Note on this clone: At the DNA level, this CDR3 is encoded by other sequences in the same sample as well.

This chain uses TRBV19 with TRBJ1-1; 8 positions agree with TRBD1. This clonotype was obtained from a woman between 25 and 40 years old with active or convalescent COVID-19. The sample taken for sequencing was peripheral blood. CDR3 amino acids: CASSTGQANTEAFF. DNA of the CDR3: TGTGCCAGTTCGACGGGACAGGCGAACACTGAAGCTTTCTTT. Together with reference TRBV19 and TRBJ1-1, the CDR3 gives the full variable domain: DGGITQSPKYLFRKEGQNVTLSCEQNLNHDAMYWYRQDPGQGLRLIYYSQIVNDFQKGDIAEGYSVSREKKESFPLTVTSAQKNPTAFYLCASSTGQANTEAFFGQGTRLTVV.